Presented here are 9 T cell receptor beta chains from one specimen sequenced in a study of blood T cell repertoires in COVID-19. Here immunoSEQ multiplex PCR was the method, and the copy in TCRdb shows in-frame clones only, minus some. This table has some 70,000 clones, 75% to 90% appearing once. Source material: peripheral blood. Receptors originate from a man aged 50-59 years with active COVID-19.

The V gene is TRBV19, the J gene TRBJ1-5; D gene unclear. Trimming removed 0 bases from V and 3 bases from J, with 9 bases in between. The CDR3 contains 15 residues. Germline V gene data show CDR1 as LNHDA and CDR2 as SQIVND (reference sequence). This CDR3 reads CASSIDHSTNQPQHF. CDR3 coding DNA: TGTGCCAGTAGTATAGACCACAGTACCAATCAGCCCCAGCATTTT.

This clone was recorded once. This CDR3 is CASRNSSSYNEQFF. The CDR3, as DNA: TGCGCCAGCAGGAACTCGAGCTCCTACAATGAGCAGTTCTTC. The chain has TRBV5-1 and TRBJ2-1; no definite D call. CDR1 and CDR2 (germline): SGHRS, YFSETQ. V lost 5 bases to trimming and J lost 0 bases, with 9 bases between them. The CDR3 sequence is 14 residues long.

The V gene is TRBV27, the J gene TRBJ1-3, with D possibly matching TRBD1 (5 bases). Germline CDR1 is MNHEY and CDR2 is SMNVEV (reference sequence). The CDR3 is made up of 14 amino acids. V was cut by 6 bases and J by 0 bases, with 9 bases left in between. CDR3 nucleotide sequence: TGTGCCAGCAGACACACAGGCTCTGGAAACACCATATATTTT. Translating gives CASRHTGSGNTIYF.

The V call is TRBV11-3, the J call TRBJ1-6; no clear D. Germline assignment: CDR1 SGHNT and CDR2 YENEEA. The length of the CDR3 is 18 residues. Trimming took 1 base from V and 7 from J, leaving 20 bases between them. CDR3 residues: CASSLADSRWVANSPLHF. The CDR3 bases are TGTGCCAGCAGCTTAGCTGATTCCAGGTGGGTGGCGAATTCACCCCTCCACTTT.

A single count supports this clone. The chain recombines TRBV19 with TRBJ1-4; D unclear. The germline gives CDR1 LNHDA, CDR2 SQIVND (reference sequence). The CDR3 spans 14 residues. Trimming took 3 bases from V and 1 from J, leaving 6 bases between them. Here the CDR3 reads CASSMPGTNEKLFF. The CDR3 DNA sequence: TGTGCCAGTAGTATGCCGGGAACTAATGAAAAACTGTTTTTT.

The chain combines TRBV4-2 with TRBJ2-1; D may be TRBD2 (6 bases). The V and J ends lost 1 base and 6 bases respectively, with 13 bases between them. This CDR3 contains 15 residues. Germline CDR1 and CDR2: LGHNA and YNFKEQ. CDR3 DNA sequence: TGTGCCAGCAGCCAAGCGGGAGTTGGGGGCAATGAGCAGTTCTTC. It yields the protein CASSQAGVGGNEQFF.

The chain is built from TRBV28 and TRBJ1-1; 8 bases align to TRBD1. CDR1 MDHEN and CDR2 SYDVKM come from the germline V gene. Trimming removed 6 bases from V and 2 bases from J; junction bases left unmatched: 5. The CDR3 sequence is 14 residues long. As DNA, the CDR3 is TGTGCCAGCAGCCTGACAGGGGATAACACTGAAGCTTTCTTT. This sequence encodes CASSLTGDNTEAFF.

V is TRBV5-1 and J is TRBJ2-1; D might be TRBD2 (6 bases). Looked up from germline, CDR1 is SGHRS and CDR2 is YFSETQ. CDR3 length equals 14 residues. Trimming cost V 4 bases and J 5 bases, with 13 bases left between them. In DNA form, the CDR3 reads TGCGCCAGCAGCGCAAGGACTATCGACAATGAGCAGTTCTTC. Translation: CASSARTIDNEQFF.

The gene calls are TRBV13 and TRBJ2-1; 10 bases match TRBD2. Germline values: CDR1 PRHDT, CDR2 FYEKMQ (reference sequence). The CDR3 totals 14 residues. The trim removed 7 bases at V and 12 bases at J, leaving 12 bases unmatched. CDR3 region: CASKRGLAEGRQFF. Written as DNA, the CDR3 is TGTGCCAGCAAACGAGGACTAGCGGAGGGCAGGCAGTTCTTC. Combining the CDR3 with reference TRBV13 and TRBJ2-1 gives the whole variable domain AAGVIQSPRHLIKEKRETATLKCYPIPRHDTVYWYQQGPGQDPQFLISFYEKMQSDKGSIPDRFSAQQFSDYHSELNMSSLELGDSALYFCASKRGLAEGRQFFGPGTRLTVL.